Below are 21 T cell receptor beta chains sequenced from a single sample in a study of cytomegalovirus exposure and HLA in healthy donors. Both 60 Vbeta primers and 13 Jbeta primers went into the PCR. Only in-frame clones appear in the TCRdb table, and some are missing; sequencing was by immunoSEQ multiplex PCR. The table has around 140,000 clones, 72% seen once. The sample was PBMCs. These TCRs come from a man aged 50 or older in good health and CMV-seropositive.

This clone has more than one count but fewer than ten. The chain combines TRBV6-1 with TRBJ1-2; 7 bases map to TRBD1. Germline assignment: CDR1 MNHNS and CDR2 SASEGT. Trimming at V came to 2 bases and at J to 8 bases, leaving 5 bases not matched to a gene. This CDR3 spans 13 amino acids. The CDR3 DNA reads as TGTGCCAGCAGTGAAACACAGGGGAGAGGCTACACCTTC. Translation: CASSETQGRGYTF.

In this sample, this clone turned up a few times. The gene calls are TRBV5-1 and TRBJ2-5; D remains ambiguous. CDR3 length: 13 residues. With 5 bases removed from V and 4 bases from J, the gap between germline ends came to 12 bases. CDR1 SGHRS and CDR2 YFSETQ come from the germline V gene. CDR3 DNA sequence: TGCGCCAGCAGGGGCCGCAGCCTAGAGACCCAGTACTTC. It yields the protein CASRGRSLETQYF. Full variable domain (remainder filled in from reference TRBV5-1 and TRBJ2-5): KAGVTQTPRYLIKTRGQQVTLSCSPISGHRSVSWYQQTPGQGLQFLFEYFSETQRNKGNFPGRFSGRQFSNSRSEMNVSTLELGDSALYLCASRGRSLETQYFGPGTRLLVL.

The V call is TRBV7-9, the J call TRBJ2-4, with D perhaps matching TRBD2 (5 bases). Germline-derived CDR1 and CDR2 are SEHNR and FQNEAQ (reference sequence). This CDR3 comprises 15 residues. Trimming left V 8 bases short and J 3 bases short, with 17 bases between. The CDR3 protein is CASSPKRGYKNIQYF. For the CDR3, the DNA is TGTGCCAGCTCCCCGAAGAGAGGGTACAAAAACATTCAGTACTTC.

The rearrangement links TRBV6-5 to TRBJ1-2, with D perhaps matching TRBD1 (5 bases). The CDR3 totals 14 residues. The germline CDR1 and CDR2 sequences are MNHEY and SVGAGI. V was pared by 6 bases and J by 8 bases, with 19 bases between. CDR3 nucleotides: TGTGCCAGCAGAAAACAAGTCCAGGGTGGGGGCTACACCTTC. It codes for CASRKQVQGGGYTF.

V usage is TRBV11-2 and J usage is TRBJ2-7; 8 nucleotides agree with TRBD1. CDR1 SGHAT and CDR2 FQNNGV come from the germline V gene. The CDR3 covers 16 residues. V lost 5 bases and J lost 2; bases outside the gene matches: 11. CDR3 in amino acids: CASSPQGALGTYEQYF. CDR3 nucleotides: TGTGCCAGCAGCCCGCAGGGGGCACTTGGAACCTACGAGCAGTACTTC.

The chain joins TRBV6-5 to TRBJ2-3, with 13 bases matching TRBD2. CDR1 and CDR2 (germline): MNHEY, SVGAGI. There are 16 residues in the CDR3. With V trimmed by 4 bases and J by 4 bases, 5 bases remained unmatched. The CDR3 DNA reads TGTGCCAGCAGTTCGGGACTAGCGGGGAGGTCAGATACGCAGTATTTT. Protein product: CASSSGLAGRSDTQYF.

The chain combines TRBV29-1 with TRBJ1-1, with 10 bases that match TRBD1. Unmatched junction bases numbered 6, after V lost 7 bases and J lost 7 bases. This CDR3 is 12 amino acids long. Germline loops: CDR1 SQVTM, CDR2 ANQGSEA. CDR3 coding DNA: TGCAGCGGGTCCGGGACAGGGGTTGAAGCTTTCTTT. Amino acid sequence: CSGSGTGVEAFF. Supplemented by reference TRBV29-1 and TRBJ1-1, the full variable domain reads SAVISQKPSRDICQRGTSLTIQCQVDSQVTMMFWYRQQPGQSLTLIATANQGSEATYESGFVIDKFPISRPNLTFSTLTVSNMSPEDSSIYLCSGSGTGVEAFFGQGTRLTVV.

This chain connects TRBV2 to TRBJ1-1; 7 bases are a match to TRBD1. This CDR3 is built from 14 residues. V trimming: 6 bases; J trimming: 2 bases; junction bases outside the gene matches: 6. Germline V gene data show CDR1 as SNHLY and CDR2 as FYNNEI. The CDR3 region has the DNA TGTGCCAGCAGCTTACAGGGGCCTAACACTGAAGCTTTCTTT. This codes for CASSLQGPNTEAFF.

The chain couples TRBV7-2 to TRBJ2-1, with TRBD2 identical over 8 bases. CDR3 length: 16 amino acids. CDR1 and CDR2 from the germline V gene are SGHTA and FQGNSA. V shed 2 bases and J 4 bases; nucleotides not matched to a gene: 7. CDR3 sequence (DNA): TGTGCCAGCAGCTTAAATTGGGCTAGCGGGTACAATGAGCAGTTCTTC. Translated: CASSLNWASGYNEQFF.

The chain carries TRBV27 and TRBJ1-5; the match to TRBD1 covers 7 bases. The CDR3 runs 14 residues. The J segment lost 4 bases and the V segment lost 4 bases, leaving 4 bases of the junction unmatched. Germline CDR1 and CDR2: MNHEY and SMNVEV (reference sequence). The CDR3 DNA reads TGTGCCAGCAGTTCGTCGGGACAGAATCAGCCCCAGCATTTT. It codes for CASSSSGQNQPQHF.

This chain uses TRBV9 with TRBJ2-5; perhaps TRBD1 as D (6 bases). V shed 1 base and J shed 4 bases, with 11 bases lying between them. The CDR3 length is 14 residues. Germline CDR1 is SGDLS and CDR2 is YYNGEE. This CDR3 is CASSVSRGRETQYF. CDR3 DNA: TGTGCCAGCAGCGTAAGCAGGGGTCGAGAGACCCAGTACTTC.

The chain has TRBV11-1 and TRBJ2-1; 8 nucleotides line up with TRBD2. V lost 5 bases to trimming and J lost 7 bases; unmatched junction nucleotides: 19. CDR3 length: 18 residues. CDR1 and CDR2 from the germline V gene are SGHAT and FQDESV (reference sequence). DNA for the CDR3: TGTGCCAGCAGCCAACGCGCTATTAGCGGGACCCTGGGGAATGAGCAGTTCTTC. Translated: CASSQRAISGTLGNEQFF.

The chain combines TRBV23-1 with TRBJ1-2, with 7 positions matching TRBD1. TRBV23-1 is placed among ORFs of uncertain function. J was trimmed by 4 bases and V by 8 bases; bases with no gene match: 19. CDR3 length: 17 residues. CDR3 in amino acids: CASPGGQGEVRSYGYTF. The DNA for the CDR3 is TGCGCCAGCCCAGGGGGGCAGGGGGAAGTGCGTAGCTATGGCTACACCTTC.

The rearrangement links TRBV5-1 to TRBJ2-1; D might be TRBD2 (6 bases). The CDR3 has 14 residues. Germline lookup yields CDR1 SGHRS and CDR2 YFSETQ. V lost 0 bases and J 6 bases, leaving 10 bases between the germline ends. The DNA for the CDR3 is TGCGCCAGCAGCTTGGCAGGGAGGAGCAATGAGCAGTTCTTC. This encodes CASSLAGRSNEQFF.

The chain has TRBV28 and TRBJ2-7, with 8 bases that match TRBD2. Unmatched junction bases numbered 20, after V lost 4 bases and J lost 3 bases. The CDR3 runs to 19 residues. Germline V gene data show CDR1 as MDHEN and CDR2 as SYDVKM. The chain's CDR3 is CASSSQPGLERISYYEQYF. The CDR3 DNA reads as TGTGCCAGCAGTTCACAACCGGGACTAGAGAGAATTTCCTACTACGAGCAGTACTTC.

The chain recombines TRBV5-6 with TRBJ2-7; D might be TRBD2 (6 bases). V lost 3 bases and J lost 3, with 16 bases in between. The CDR3 is 15 residues long. From germline, CDR1 is SGHDT and CDR2 YYEEEE. Here the CDR3 reads CASSYRGTQVYEQYF. The CDR3 DNA follows: TGTGCCAGCAGCTACCGCGGGACGCAAGTCTACGAGCAGTACTTC.

The chain recombines TRBV6-4 with TRBJ1-6; 7 bases are a match to TRBD1. Germline CDR1 MRHNA, CDR2 SNTAGT. Germline trimming cut 2 bases from V and 7 bases from J; bases unmatched to any gene: 2. The CDR3 runs to 14 residues. The CDR3 sequence: CASSDGTENSPLHF. CDR3 in DNA: TGTGCCAGCAGTGACGGGACAGAGAATTCACCCCTCCACTTT.

The chain couples TRBV5-6 to TRBJ1-5; D remains ambiguous. This CDR3 is built from 14 residues. V was shortened by 3 bases and J by 1 base, with 8 bases between the two germline ends. The germline gives CDR1 SGHDT, CDR2 YYEEEE. CDR3 protein: CASSSVASNQPQHF. The CDR3 DNA follows: TGTGCCAGCAGCTCGGTAGCCAGCAATCAGCCCCAGCATTTT.

The V call is TRBV20-1, the J call TRBJ2-1; D ambiguous. The CDR3 has 10 residues. Germline values: CDR1 DFQATT, CDR2 SNEGSKA (reference sequence). Between the trimmed V and J ends, which lost 3 bases and 10 bases, there was a span of 7 bases. Written as DNA, the CDR3 is TGCAGTGCTAGTGTCCGGGAGCAGTTCTTC. Amino acid sequence: CSASVREQFF.

The chain recombines TRBV5-1 with TRBJ2-3; 11 bases align to TRBD2. V gave up 2 bases and J gave up 0 bases; unmatched junction bases: 5. The CDR3 is 17 residues long. CDR1 is SGHRS and CDR2 is YFSETQ in the germline V gene. The CDR3 loop is CASSLGTSGYSTDTQYF. CDR3 in DNA: TGCGCCAGCAGCTTAGGGACTAGCGGTTATAGCACAGATACGCAGTATTTT. Variable domain in full (rest from reference TRBV5-1 and TRBJ2-3): KAGVTQTPRYLIKTRGQQVTLSCSPISGHRSVSWYQQTPGQGLQFLFEYFSETQRNKGNFPGRFSGRQFSNSRSEMNVSTLELGDSALYLCASSLGTSGYSTDTQYFGPGTRLTVL.

V gene TRBV7-2 combines with J gene TRBJ2-3; perhaps TRBD1 as D (5 bases). Germline lookup yields CDR1 SGHTA and CDR2 FQGNSA. The CDR3 has 15 residues. The V and J ends lost 5 bases and 5 bases respectively, with 17 bases between them. CDR3 protein: CASSVGPYQGDTQYF. The CDR3, as DNA: TGTGCCAGCAGCGTCGGGCCCTACCAGGGAGATACGCAGTATTTT. The entire variable domain, with the rest obtained from reference TRBV7-2 and TRBJ2-3, is as follows: GAGVSQSPSNKVTEKGKDVELRCDPISGHTALYWYRQSLGQGLEFLIYFQGNSAPDKSGLPSDRFSAERTGGSVSTLTIQRTQQEDSAVYLCASSVGPYQGDTQYFGPGTRLTVL.